These T cell receptor beta chains were read from a single sample in a study of blood T cell repertoires in COVID-19. The data were produced by immunoSEQ multiplex PCR, yet TCRdb's version contains in-frame clones alone and is incomplete. This table holds just over 300,000 clones, more than 75% found once. The sample was PBMCs or T cells enriched from blood (not recorded which). The receptors stem from a man aged 25-40 years who had recovered from COVID-19. Each CDR3 is given with its conserved first and last residue. Each record gives: J gene, D gene, V gene, CDR3 DNA, CDR3 protein. A D gene is named only where the DNA matches it firmly.

TRBJ2-3,TRBD1,TRBV2,TGTGCCAGCAGTAGACAGGGGGTTCGCACAGATACGCAGTATTTT,CASSRQGVRTDTQYF
TRBJ2-6,-,TRBV11-2,TGTGCCAGCAGCTTAGCTTCTGGGGCCAACGTCCTGACTTTC,CASSLASGANVLTF
TRBJ2-7,-,TRBV3-1/TRBV3-2,TGTGCCAGCAGCCAAGGTCGCGAGCAGTACTTC,CASSQGREQYF
TRBJ2-1,TRBD2,TRBV27,TGTGCCAGCAGTTTTTCCGGACTAGCCAAAGAGCAGTTCTTC,CASSFSGLAKEQFF
TRBJ1-4,-,TRBV27,TGTGCCAGCAGTTCCTACGAGGGAGCCGGCTATGAAAAACTGTTTTTT,CASSSYEGAGYEKLFF
TRBJ1-6,-,TRBV10-3,TGTGCCATCAGTGGATCCGGGGATTCACCCCTCCACTTT,CAISGSGDSPLHF
TRBJ1-5,-,TRBV5-6,TGTGCCAGCAGCTTGGTAGGGGGCAATCAGCCCCAGCATTTT,CASSLVGGNQPQHF
TRBJ1-2,TRBD1,TRBV25-1,TGTGCCAGTAACAGGGGGAAGGTTTGCGGCTACACCTTC,CASNRGKVCGYTF
TRBJ1-1,TRBD1,TRBV5-1,TGCGCCAGCAGCTTGGGGCAGGGGGCCGGAGCTTTCTTT,CASSLGQGAGAFF
TRBJ2-1,-,TRBV10-3,TGTGCCATCAGGGAAAGCGAGCAGAATTACAATGAGCAGTTCTTC,CAIRESEQNYNEQFF
TRBJ1-4,-,TRBV10-3,TGTGCCATCGGGGCGCATTCGGGTGAAAAACTGTTTTTT,CAIGAHSGEKLFF
TRBJ2-4,-,TRBV2,TGTGCCACTGGGGGGACGGTAGCCAAAAACATTCAGTACTTC,CATGGTVAKNIQYF
TRBJ1-6,-,TRBV9,TGTGCCAGCGGGGACATACGTTCGAATTCACCCCTCCACTTT,CASGDIRSNSPLHF
TRBJ2-6,TRBD1,TRBV28,TGTGCCAGCAGCAGACAGGGGGCCTCTGGGGCCAACGTCCTGACTTTC,CASSRQGASGANVLTF
TRBJ2-7,TRBD1,TRBV4-1,TGCGCCAGCAGCCTTACCCCTCGGACAGGGAAGACCTACGAGCAGTACTTC,CASSLTPRTGKTYEQYF
TRBJ1-6,-,TRBV27,TGTGCCAGCAACCTTGTTGGTCGGGGAAATTCACCCCTCCACTTT,CASNLVGRGNSPLHF